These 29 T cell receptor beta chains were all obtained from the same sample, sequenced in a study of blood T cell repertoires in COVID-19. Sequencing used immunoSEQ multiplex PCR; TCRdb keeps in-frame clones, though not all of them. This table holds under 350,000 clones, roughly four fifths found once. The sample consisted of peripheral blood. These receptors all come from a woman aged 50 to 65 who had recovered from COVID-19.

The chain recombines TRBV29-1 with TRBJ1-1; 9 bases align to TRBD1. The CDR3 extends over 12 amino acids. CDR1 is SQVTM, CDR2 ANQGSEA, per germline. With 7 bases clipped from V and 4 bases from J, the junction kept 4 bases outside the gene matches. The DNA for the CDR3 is TGCAGCGCGGACAGGGGTCTCACTGAAGCTTTCTTT. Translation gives CSADRGLTEAFF.

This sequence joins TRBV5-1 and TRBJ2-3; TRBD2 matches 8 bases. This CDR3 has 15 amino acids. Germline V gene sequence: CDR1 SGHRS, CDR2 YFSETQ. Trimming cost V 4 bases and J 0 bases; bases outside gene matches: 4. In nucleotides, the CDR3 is TGCGCCAGCAGCGGCGGGGGGTTGAGCACAGATACGCAGTATTTT. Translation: CASSGGGLSTDTQYF.

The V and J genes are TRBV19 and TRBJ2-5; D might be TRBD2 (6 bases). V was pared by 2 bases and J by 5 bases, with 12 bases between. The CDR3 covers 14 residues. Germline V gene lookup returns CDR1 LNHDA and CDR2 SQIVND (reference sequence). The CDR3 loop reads CASSIYSGVETQYF. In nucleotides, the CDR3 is TGTGCCAGTAGTATATATTCGGGGGTGGAGACCCAGTACTTC.

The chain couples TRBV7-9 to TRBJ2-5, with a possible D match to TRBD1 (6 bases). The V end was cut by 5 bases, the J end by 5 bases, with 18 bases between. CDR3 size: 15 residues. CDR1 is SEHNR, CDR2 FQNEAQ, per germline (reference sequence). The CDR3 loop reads CASSNQQGWGETQYF. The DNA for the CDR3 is TGTGCCAGCAGCAACCAGCAGGGGTGGGGGGAGACCCAGTACTTC.

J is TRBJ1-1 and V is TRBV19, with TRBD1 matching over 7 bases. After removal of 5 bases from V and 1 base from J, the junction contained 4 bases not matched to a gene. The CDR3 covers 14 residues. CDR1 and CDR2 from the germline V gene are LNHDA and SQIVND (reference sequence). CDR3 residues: CASSLGTANTEAFF. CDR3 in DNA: TGTGCCAGTAGTCTCGGGACAGCGAACACTGAAGCTTTCTTT.

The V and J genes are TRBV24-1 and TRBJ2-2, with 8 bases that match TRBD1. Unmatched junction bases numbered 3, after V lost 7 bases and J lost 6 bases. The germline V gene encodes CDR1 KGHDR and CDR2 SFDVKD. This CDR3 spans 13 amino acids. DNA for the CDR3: TGTGCCACCAGGGAGACAGGGGCCGGGGAGCTGTTTTTT. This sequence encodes CATRETGAGELFF.

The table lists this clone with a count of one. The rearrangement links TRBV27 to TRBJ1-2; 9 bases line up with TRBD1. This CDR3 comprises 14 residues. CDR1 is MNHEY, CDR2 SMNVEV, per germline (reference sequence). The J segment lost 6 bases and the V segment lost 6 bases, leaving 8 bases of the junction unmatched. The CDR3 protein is CASSRQGGLDGYTF. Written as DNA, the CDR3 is TGTGCCAGCAGCAGACAGGGGGGGTTGGATGGCTACACCTTC.

Here the CDR3 DNA reads TGTGCCAGCAGCCAAGAAGGACCGGGATCCACCGGGGAGCTGTTTTTT. This sequence encodes CASSQEGPGSTGELFF. J is TRBJ2-2 and V is TRBV4-2; D perhaps matches TRBD2 (5 bases). This CDR3 is 16 amino acids long. CDR1 and CDR2 (germline): LGHNA, YNFKEQ. With 0 bases removed from V and 4 bases from J, the gap between germline ends came to 12 bases.

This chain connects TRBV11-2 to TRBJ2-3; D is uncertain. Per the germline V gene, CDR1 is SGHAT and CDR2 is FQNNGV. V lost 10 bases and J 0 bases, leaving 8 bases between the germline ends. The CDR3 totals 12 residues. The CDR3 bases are TGTGCCACCAAGACTAGCACAGATACGCAGTATTTT. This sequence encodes CATKTSTDTQYF. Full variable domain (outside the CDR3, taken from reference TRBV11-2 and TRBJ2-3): EAGVAQSPRYKIIEKRQSVAFWCNPISGHATLYWYQQILGQGPKLLIQFQNNGVVDDSQLPKDRFSAERLKGVDSTLKIQPAKLEDSAVYLCATKTSTDTQYFGPGTRLTVL.

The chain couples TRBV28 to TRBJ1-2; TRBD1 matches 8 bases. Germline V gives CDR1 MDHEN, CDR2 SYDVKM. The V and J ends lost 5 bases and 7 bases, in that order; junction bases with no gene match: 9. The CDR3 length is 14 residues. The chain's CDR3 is CASSPRQGKGGYTF. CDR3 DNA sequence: TGTGCCAGCAGTCCCCGACAGGGGAAGGGTGGCTACACCTTC.

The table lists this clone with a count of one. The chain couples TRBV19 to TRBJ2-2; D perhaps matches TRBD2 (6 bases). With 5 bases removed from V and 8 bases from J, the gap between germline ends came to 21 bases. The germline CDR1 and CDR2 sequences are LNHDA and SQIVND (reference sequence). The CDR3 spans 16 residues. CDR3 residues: CASSLATYPPTGELFF. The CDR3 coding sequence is TGTGCCAGTAGTCTAGCGACTTACCCTCCCACAGGGGAGCTGTTTTTT.

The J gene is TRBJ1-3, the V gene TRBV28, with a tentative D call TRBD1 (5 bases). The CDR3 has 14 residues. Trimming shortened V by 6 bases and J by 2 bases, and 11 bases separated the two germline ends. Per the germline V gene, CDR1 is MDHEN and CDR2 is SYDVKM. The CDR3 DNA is TGTGCCAGCAGCCTGGGGGGAGCTGGAAACACCATATATTTT. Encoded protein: CASSLGGAGNTIYF.

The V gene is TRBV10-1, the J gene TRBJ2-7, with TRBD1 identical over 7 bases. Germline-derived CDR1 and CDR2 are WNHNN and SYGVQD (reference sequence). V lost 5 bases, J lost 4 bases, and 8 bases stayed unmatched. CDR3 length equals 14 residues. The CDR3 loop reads CASSKPGQQYEQYF. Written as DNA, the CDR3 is TGCGCCAGCAGTAAGCCGGGACAGCAATACGAGCAGTACTTC.

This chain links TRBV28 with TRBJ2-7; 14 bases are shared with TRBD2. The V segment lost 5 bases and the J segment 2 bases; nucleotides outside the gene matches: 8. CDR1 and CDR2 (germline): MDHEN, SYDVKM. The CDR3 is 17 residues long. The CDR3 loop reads CASSLGTSGGLTYEQYF. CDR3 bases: TGTGCCAGCAGTCTAGGGACTAGCGGGGGTCTTACCTACGAGCAGTACTTC.

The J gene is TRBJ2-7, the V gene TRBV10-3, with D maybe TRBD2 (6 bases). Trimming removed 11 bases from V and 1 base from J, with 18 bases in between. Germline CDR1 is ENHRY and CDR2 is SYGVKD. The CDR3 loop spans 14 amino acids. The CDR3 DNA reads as TGTGCCTCCCGGGACTCGGAGGGATCCTACGAGCAGTACTTC. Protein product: CASRDSEGSYEQYF.

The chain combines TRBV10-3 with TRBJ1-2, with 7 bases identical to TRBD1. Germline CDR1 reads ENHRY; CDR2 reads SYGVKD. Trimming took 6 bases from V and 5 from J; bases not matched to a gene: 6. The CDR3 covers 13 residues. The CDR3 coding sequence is TGTGCCATCAGCCGGCAGGGGGAATATGGCTACACCTTC. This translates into CAISRQGEYGYTF.

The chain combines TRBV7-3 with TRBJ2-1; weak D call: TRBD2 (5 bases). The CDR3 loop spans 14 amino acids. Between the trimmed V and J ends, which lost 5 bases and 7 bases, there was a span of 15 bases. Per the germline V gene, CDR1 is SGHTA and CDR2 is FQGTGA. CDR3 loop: CASSPRRSANEQFF. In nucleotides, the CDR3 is TGTGCCAGCAGCCCTCGGAGGAGCGCGAATGAGCAGTTCTTC.

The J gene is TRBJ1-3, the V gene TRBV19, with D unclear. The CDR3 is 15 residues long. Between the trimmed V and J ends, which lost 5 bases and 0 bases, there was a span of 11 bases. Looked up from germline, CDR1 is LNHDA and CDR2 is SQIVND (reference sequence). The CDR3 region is CASSEENGSGNTIYF. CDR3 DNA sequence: TGTGCCAGTAGTGAGGAGAATGGCTCTGGAAACACCATATATTTT.

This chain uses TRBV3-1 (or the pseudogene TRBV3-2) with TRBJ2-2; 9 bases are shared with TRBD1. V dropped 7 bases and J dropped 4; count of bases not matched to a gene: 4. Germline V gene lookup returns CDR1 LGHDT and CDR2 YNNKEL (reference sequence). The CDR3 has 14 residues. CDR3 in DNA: TGTGCCAGCAATCCGGACAGGGGCACCGGGGAGCTGTTTTTT. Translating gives CASNPDRGTGELFF.

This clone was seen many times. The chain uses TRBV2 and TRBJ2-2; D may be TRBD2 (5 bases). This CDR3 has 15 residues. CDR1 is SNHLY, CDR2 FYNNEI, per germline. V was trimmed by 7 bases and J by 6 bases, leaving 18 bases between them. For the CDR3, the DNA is TGTGCCAGCAATCTGGGAGAGGTTGTCCCCGGGGAGCTGTTTTTT. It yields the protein CASNLGEVVPGELFF.

Here the CDR3 DNA reads TGTGCCAGCAGCTTAGGATGGAGAGATCAGGGGCGCGGTGAGCAGTTCTTC. Amino acid sequence: CASSLGWRDQGRGEQFF. This chain connects TRBV11-2 to TRBJ2-1; weak D call: TRBD1 (6 bases). Germline-derived CDR1 and CDR2 are SGHAT and FQNNGV. The CDR3 is 17 amino acids. V lost 1 base and J 9 bases, leaving 22 bases between the germline ends.

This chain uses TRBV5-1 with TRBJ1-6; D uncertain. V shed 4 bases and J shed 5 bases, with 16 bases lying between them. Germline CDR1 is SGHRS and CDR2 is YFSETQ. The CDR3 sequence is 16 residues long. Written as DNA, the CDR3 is TGCGCCAGCAGCAAATCTACAGCGGTTGATAATTCACCCCTCCACTTT. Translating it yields CASSKSTAVDNSPLHF.

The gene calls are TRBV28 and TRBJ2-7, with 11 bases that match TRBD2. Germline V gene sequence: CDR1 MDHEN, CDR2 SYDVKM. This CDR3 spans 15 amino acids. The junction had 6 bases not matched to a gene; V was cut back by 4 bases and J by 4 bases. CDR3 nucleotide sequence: TGTGCCAGCAGTTCCGCCGGGACTAGCGGTTACGAGCAGTACTTC. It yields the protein CASSSAGTSGYEQYF.

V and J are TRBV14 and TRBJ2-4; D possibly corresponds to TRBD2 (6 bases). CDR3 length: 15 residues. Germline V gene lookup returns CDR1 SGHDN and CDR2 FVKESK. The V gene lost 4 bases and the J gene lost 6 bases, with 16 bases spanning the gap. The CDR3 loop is CASSPPGSGPNIQYF. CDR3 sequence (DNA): TGTGCCAGCAGCCCCCCAGGCAGCGGGCCAAACATTCAGTACTTC. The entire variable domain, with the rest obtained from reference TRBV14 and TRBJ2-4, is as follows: EAGVTQFPSHSVIEKGQTVTLRCDPISGHDNLYWYRRVMGKEIKFLLHFVKESKQDESGMPNNRFLAERTGGTYSTLKVQPAELEDSGVYFCASSPPGSGPNIQYFGAGTRLSVL.

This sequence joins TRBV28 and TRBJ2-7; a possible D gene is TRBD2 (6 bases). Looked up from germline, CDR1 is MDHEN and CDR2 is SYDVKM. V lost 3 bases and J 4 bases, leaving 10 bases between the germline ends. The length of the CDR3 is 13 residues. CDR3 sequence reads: CASSFPGTYEQYF. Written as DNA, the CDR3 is TGTGCCAGCAGTTTCCCCGGGACTTACGAGCAGTACTTC.

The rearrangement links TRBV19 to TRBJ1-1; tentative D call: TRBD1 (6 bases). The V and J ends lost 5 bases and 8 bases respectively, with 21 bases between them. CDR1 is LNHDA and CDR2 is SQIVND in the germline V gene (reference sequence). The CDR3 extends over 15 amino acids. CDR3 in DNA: TGTGCCAGTAGTCCCCAGGGTGGCCCAGGGGCAGAAGCTTTCTTT. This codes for CASSPQGGPGAEAFF.

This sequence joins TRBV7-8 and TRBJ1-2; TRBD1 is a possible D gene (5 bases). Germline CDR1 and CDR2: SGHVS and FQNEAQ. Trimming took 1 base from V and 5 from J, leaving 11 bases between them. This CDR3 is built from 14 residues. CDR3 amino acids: CASSLGGLDYGYTF. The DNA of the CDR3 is TGTGCCAGCAGCTTAGGGGGACTCGATTATGGCTACACCTTC.

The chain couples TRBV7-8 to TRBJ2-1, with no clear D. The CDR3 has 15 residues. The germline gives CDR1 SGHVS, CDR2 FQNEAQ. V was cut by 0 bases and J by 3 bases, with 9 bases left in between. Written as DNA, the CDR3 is TGTGCCAGCAGCTTAGCGCACAGTCTCTACAATGAGCAGTTCTTC. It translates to CASSLAHSLYNEQFF.

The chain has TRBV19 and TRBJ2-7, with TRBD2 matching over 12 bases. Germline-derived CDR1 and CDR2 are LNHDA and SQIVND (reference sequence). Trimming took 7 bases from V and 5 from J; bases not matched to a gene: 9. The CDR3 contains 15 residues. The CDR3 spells CASKSTSGSFDEQYF. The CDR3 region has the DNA TGTGCCAGTAAGTCGACTAGCGGGAGTTTTGACGAGCAGTACTTC.